This TCR beta chain is drawn from a study of OX40 agonist ivuxolimab in advanced cancers. Turning to the study itself: Each patient was given ivuxolimab into a vein every 2 weeks, at 0.01 to 10 mg/kg. The dose-escalation cohort was over 65% male, with a mean age of 60 years, ranging about 23 to 90.

Only in-frame clones appear in the TCRdb table, and some are missing; sequencing was by immunoSEQ multiplex PCR. The sample carries some 50,000 clones, around 90% recorded once. Material: CD4+ or CD8+ T cells sorted from blood, obtained in a trial of the OX40 agonist ivuxolimab. The receptor comes from an adult with an advanced solid tumor such as melanoma, head and neck, liver or kidney cancer.

The CDR3 sequence: CATLRGLAGGDEQFF. The CDR3, as DNA: TGTGCCACTCTCCGGGGACTAGCGGGAGGCGATGAGCAGTTCTTC. The genes are TRBV28 and TRBJ2-1; 15 bases agree with TRBD2. The CDR3 loop spans 15 amino acids. Germline V gives CDR1 MDHEN, CDR2 SYDVKM. The V segment lost 10 bases and the J segment 8 bases; nucleotides outside the gene matches: 9.